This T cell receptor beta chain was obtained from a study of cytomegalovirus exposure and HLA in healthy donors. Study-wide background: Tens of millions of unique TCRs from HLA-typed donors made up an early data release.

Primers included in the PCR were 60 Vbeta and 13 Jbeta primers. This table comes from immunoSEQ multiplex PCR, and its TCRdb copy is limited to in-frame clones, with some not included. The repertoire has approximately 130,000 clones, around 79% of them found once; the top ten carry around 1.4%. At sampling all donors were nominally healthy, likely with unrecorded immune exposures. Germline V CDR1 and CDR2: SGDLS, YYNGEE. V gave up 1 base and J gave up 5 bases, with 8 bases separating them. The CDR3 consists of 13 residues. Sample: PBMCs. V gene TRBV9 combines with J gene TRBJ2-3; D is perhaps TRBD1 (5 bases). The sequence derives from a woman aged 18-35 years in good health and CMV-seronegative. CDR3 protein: CASSVLRGDTQYF. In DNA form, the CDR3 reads TGTGCCAGCAGCGTATTAAGGGGAGATACGCAGTATTTT.